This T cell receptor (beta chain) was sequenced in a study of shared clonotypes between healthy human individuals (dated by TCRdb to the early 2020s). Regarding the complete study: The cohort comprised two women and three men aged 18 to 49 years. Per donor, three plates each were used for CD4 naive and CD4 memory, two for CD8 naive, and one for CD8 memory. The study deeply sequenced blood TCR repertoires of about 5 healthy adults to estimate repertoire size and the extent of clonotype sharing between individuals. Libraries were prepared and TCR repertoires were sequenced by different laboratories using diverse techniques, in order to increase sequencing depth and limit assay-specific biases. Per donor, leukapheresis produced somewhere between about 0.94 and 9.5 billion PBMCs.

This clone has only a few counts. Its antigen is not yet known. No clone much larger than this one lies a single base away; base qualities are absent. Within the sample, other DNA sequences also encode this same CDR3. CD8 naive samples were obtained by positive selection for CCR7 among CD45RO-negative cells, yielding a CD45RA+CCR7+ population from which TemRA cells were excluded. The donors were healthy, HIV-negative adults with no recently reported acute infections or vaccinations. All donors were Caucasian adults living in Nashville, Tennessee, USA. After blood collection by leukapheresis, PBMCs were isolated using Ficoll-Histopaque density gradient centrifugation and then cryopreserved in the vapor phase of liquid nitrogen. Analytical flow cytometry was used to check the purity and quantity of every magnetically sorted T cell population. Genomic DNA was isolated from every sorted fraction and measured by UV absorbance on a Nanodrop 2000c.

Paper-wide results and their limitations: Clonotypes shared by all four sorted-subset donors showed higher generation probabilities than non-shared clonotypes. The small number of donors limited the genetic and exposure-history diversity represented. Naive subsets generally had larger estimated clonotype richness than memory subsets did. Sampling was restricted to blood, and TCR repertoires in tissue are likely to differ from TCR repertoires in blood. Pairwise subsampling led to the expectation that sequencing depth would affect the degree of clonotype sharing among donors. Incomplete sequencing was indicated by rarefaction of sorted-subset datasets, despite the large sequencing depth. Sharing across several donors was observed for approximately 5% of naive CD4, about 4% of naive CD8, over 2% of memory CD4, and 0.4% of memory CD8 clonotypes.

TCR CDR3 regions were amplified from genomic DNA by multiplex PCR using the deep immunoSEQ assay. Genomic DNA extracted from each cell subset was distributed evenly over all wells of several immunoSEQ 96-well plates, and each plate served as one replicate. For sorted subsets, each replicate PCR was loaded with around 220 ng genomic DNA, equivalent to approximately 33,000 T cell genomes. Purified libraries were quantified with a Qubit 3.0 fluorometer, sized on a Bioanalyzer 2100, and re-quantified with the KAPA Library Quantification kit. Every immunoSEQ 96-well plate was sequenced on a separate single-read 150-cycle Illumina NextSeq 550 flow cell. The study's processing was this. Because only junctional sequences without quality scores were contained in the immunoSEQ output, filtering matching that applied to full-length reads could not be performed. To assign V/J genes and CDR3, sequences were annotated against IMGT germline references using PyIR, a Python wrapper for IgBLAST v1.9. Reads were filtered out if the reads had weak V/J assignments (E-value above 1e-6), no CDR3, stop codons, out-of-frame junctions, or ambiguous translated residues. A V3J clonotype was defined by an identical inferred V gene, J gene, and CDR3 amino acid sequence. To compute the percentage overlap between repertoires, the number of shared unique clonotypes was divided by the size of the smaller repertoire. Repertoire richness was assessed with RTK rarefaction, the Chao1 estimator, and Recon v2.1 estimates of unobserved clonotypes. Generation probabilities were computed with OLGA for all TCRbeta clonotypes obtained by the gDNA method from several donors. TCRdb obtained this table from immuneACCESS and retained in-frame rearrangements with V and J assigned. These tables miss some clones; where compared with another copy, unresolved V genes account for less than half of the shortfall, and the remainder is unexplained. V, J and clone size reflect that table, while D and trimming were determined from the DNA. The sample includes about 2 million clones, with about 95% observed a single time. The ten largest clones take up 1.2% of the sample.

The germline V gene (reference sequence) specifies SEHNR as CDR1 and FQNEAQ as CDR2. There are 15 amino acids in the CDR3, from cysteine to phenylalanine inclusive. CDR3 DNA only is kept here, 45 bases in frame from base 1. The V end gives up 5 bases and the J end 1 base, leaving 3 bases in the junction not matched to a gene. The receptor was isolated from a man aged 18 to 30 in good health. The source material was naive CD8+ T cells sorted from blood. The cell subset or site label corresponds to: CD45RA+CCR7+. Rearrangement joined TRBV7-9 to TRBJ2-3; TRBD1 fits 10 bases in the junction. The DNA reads TGTGCCAGCAGCCCTGGGACAGGGGGCACAGATACGCAGTATTTT. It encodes CASSPGTGGTDTQYF.